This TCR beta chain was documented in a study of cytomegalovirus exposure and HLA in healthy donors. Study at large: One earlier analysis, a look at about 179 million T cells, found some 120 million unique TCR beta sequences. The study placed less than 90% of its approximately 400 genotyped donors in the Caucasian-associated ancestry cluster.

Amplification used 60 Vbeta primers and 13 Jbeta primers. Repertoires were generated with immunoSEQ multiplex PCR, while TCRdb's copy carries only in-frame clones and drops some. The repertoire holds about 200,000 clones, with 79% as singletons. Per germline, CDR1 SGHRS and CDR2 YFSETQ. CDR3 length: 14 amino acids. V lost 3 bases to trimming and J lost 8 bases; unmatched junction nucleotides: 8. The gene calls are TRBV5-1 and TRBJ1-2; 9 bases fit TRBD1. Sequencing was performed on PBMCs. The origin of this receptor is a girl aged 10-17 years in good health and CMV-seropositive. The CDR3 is CASSSGDRVEGYTF. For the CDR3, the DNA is TGCGCCAGCAGCTCCGGGGACAGGGTTGAAGGCTACACCTTC.